The 28 T cell receptor beta chains listed next were all sequenced from one sample in a study of blood T cell repertoires in COVID-19. Using immunoSEQ multiplex PCR, the repertoire was profiled, and TCRdb retains in-frame clones only, with some absent. This table holds 60,000 to 80,000 clones, roughly 90% found once. Sequenced material: peripheral blood. Receptors were obtained from a human donor in a cohort sampled during active COVID-19.

A word on this clone: Compared with germline, one end of the junction differs, possibly owing to a read error. The V and J genes are TRBV10-1 and TRBJ2-6; no clear D gene. The CDR3 spans 15 residues. Germline CDR1 WNHNN, CDR2 SYGVQD (reference sequence). CDR3 DNA sequence: TGCGCCAACAGTGAGAACAGCTCTGGGGCCAACGTCCTGACTTTC. It encodes CANSENSSGANVLTF.

The gene calls are TRBV6-2 or TRBV6-3 and TRBJ2-7; a weak D match, TRBD1 (6 bases). The CDR3 extends over 14 amino acids. The V gene lost 5 bases and the J gene lost 0 bases, with 11 bases spanning the gap. From germline, CDR1 is MNHEY and CDR2 SVGEGT. The CDR3: CASSTGTPSYEQYF. The CDR3 DNA is TGTGCCAGCAGTACCGGGACACCCTCCTACGAGCAGTACTTC.

This rearrangement joins TRBV7-9 to TRBJ2-7; 7 bases agree with TRBD1. CDR1 SEHNR and CDR2 FQNEAQ come from the germline V gene (reference sequence). Germline trimming cut 0 bases from V and 10 bases from J; bases unmatched to any gene: 3. There are 12 residues in the CDR3. DNA for the CDR3: TGTGCCAGCAGCTTAGCCGGGACAGAACAGTACTTC. Protein product: CASSLAGTEQYF.

V is TRBV19 and J is TRBJ2-3; 13 bases align to TRBD2. Germline V CDR1 and CDR2: LNHDA, SQIVND (reference sequence). The CDR3 is made up of 17 amino acids. V trimming: 7 bases; J trimming: 1 base; junction bases outside the gene matches: 8. DNA of the CDR3: TGTGCCAGTATCGGCTATACTAGCGGGGGGGGCACAGATACGCAGTATTTT. This encodes CASIGYTSGGGTDTQYF.

The V gene is TRBV12-3 or TRBV12-4, the J gene TRBJ1-3; D not resolved. The CDR3 totals 13 residues. V gave up 7 bases and J gave up 0 bases, with 7 bases separating them. The CDR3 loop reads CASTAVSGNTIYF. The CDR3 bases are TGTGCCAGCACCGCAGTCTCTGGAAACACCATATATTTT.

The chain couples TRBV29-1 to TRBJ2-1, with 7 bases matching TRBD2. The CDR3 contains 15 residues. The ends lost 2 bases at V and 2 bases at J; junction bases unmatched: 6. Per the germline V gene, CDR1 is SQVTM and CDR2 is ANQGSEA. CDR3 protein: CSVERRESPYNEQFF. The CDR3 DNA is TGCAGCGTTGAACGGCGGGAGTCTCCCTACAATGAGCAGTTCTTC.

The genes are TRBV4-3 and TRBJ2-7; 7 nucleotides line up with TRBD1. The germline V gene has CDR1 LGHNA and CDR2 YSLEER. The J segment lost 2 bases and the V segment lost 1 base, leaving 2 bases of the junction unmatched. CDR3 length equals 14 residues. The CDR3 region is CASSQGQGAYEQYF. CDR3 nucleotides: TGCGCCAGCAGCCAAGGACAGGGCGCCTACGAGCAGTACTTC.

The chain recombines TRBV7-9 with TRBJ1-2; no clear D. V was pared by 1 base and J by 5 bases, with 5 bases between. The CDR3 extends over 12 amino acids. The V gene's germline CDR1 is SEHNR and CDR2 FQNEAQ (reference sequence). The CDR3 sequence is CASSLVEYGYTF. In nucleotides, the CDR3 is TGTGCCAGCAGCTTAGTTGAGTATGGCTACACCTTC.

The V call is TRBV7-8, the J call TRBJ1-4; the D is unclear. This CDR3 is 17 amino acids long. The germline V and J ends were trimmed by 1 base and 10 bases, with 22 bases remaining between them. Germline V lookup: CDR1 SGHVS, CDR2 FQNEAQ. The CDR3 region has the DNA TGTGCCAGCAGCTTAGGGGCCGCGGGGTCATCGACGGGAAAACTGTTTTTT. Translation: CASSLGAAGSSTGKLFF.

In its sample, this clone was seen once. J is TRBJ1-1 and V is TRBV30, with D possibly matching TRBD1 (6 bases). CDR3 size: 12 residues. The V gene's germline CDR1 is GTSNPN and CDR2 SVGIG (reference sequence). The ends were cut back, 3 bases at V and 11 bases at J, with 16 bases in the middle. This CDR3 is CAWRSPLQGAFF. The CDR3 coding sequence is TGTGCCTGGAGGAGCCCTCTTCAGGGGGCTTTCTTT. The whole variable domain, filled in from reference TRBV30 and TRBJ1-1, reads SQTIHQWPATLVQPVGSPLSLECTVEGTSNPNLYWYRQAAGRGLQLLFYSVGIGQISSEVPQNLSASRPQDRQFILSSKKLLLSDSGFYLCAWRSPLQGAFFGQGTRLTVV.

This clone was seen only once. The chain carries TRBV29-1 and TRBJ2-7, with TRBD1 matching 12 bases. This CDR3 is 15 amino acids long. CDR1 and CDR2 from the germline V gene are SQVTM and ANQGSEA. V was clipped by 0 bases and J by 2 bases; unmatched bases: 2. The CDR3 bases are TGCAGCGTTGAAGATCGGGACAGGGGGCCCTACGAGCAGTACTTC. It encodes CSVEDRDRGPYEQYF.

V gene TRBV7-9 combines with J gene TRBJ2-3, with 9 bases fitting TRBD2. Per germline, CDR1 SEHNR and CDR2 FQNEAQ (reference sequence). The V and J ends lost 2 bases and 0 bases, in that order; junction bases with no gene match: 6. This CDR3 contains 17 residues. DNA of the CDR3: TGTGCCAGCAGCTTAAGCGGGGGGTCATCTAGCACAGATACGCAGTATTTT. It is translated as CASSLSGGSSSTDTQYF. The whole variable domain, remainder taken from reference TRBV7-9 and TRBJ2-3, is DTGVSQNPRHKITKRGQNVTFRCDPISEHNRLYWYRQTLGQGPEFLTYFQNEAQLEKSRLLSDRFSAERPKGSFSTLEIQRTEQGDSAMYLCASSLSGGSSSTDTQYFGPGTRLTVL.

V usage is TRBV7-8 and J usage is TRBJ2-7; 8 bases align to TRBD2. Germline lookup yields CDR1 SGHVS and CDR2 FQNEAQ. The V segment lost 2 bases and the J segment 7 bases; nucleotides outside the gene matches: 13. This CDR3 comprises 16 residues. DNA of the CDR3: TGTGCCAGCAGCTTATTGGGCGCGGGGGGAGAGTTGGAGCAGTACTTC. It encodes CASSLLGAGGELEQYF.

This chain connects TRBV19 to TRBJ2-5; D is possibly TRBD2 (6 bases). The CDR3 contains 14 residues. The V gene lost 3 bases and the J gene lost 2 bases, with 10 bases spanning the gap. Germline values: CDR1 LNHDA, CDR2 SQIVND (reference sequence). The CDR3: CASSIVSGQETQYF. CDR3 nucleotides: TGTGCCAGTAGTATCGTGAGCGGGCAAGAGACCCAGTACTTC.

This sequence joins TRBV4-3 and TRBJ2-1; D remains ambiguous. Germline CDR1 reads LGHNA; CDR2 reads YSLEER. The CDR3 is 15 residues long. The germline V and J ends were trimmed by 4 bases and 0 bases, with 10 bases remaining between them. CDR3 sequence (DNA): TGCGCCAGCAGCCCACTAATCAGCTCCTACAATGAGCAGTTCTTC. Translated: CASSPLISSYNEQFF.

The rearrangement joins TRBV4-3 to TRBJ2-7, with 8 positions matching TRBD2. Germline lookup yields CDR1 LGHNA and CDR2 YSLEER. The CDR3 is 16 amino acids. With V trimmed by 3 bases and J by 2 bases, 9 bases remained unmatched. The DNA of the CDR3 is TGCGCCAGCAGCCAGGACTATAGCGGGAACACCTACGAGCAGTACTTC. It specifies CASSQDYSGNTYEQYF.

The V and J genes are TRBV11-2 and TRBJ2-3, with 8 bases identical to TRBD1. Germline assignment: CDR1 SGHAT and CDR2 FQNNGV. V shed 1 base and J 2 bases; nucleotides not matched to a gene: 5. This CDR3 is 16 amino acids long. The DNA for the CDR3 is TGTGCCAGCAGCTTAGGAGACAGGGGATACACAGATACGCAGTATTTT. Its protein product is CASSLGDRGYTDTQYF.

The V gene is TRBV15, the J gene TRBJ2-2, with TRBD2 matching over 8 bases. This CDR3 comprises 16 residues. J was trimmed by 1 base and V by 7 bases; bases with no gene match: 8. CDR1 LNHNV and CDR2 YYDKDF come from the germline V gene (reference sequence). The CDR3: CATTDGGGWNTGELFF. DNA for the CDR3: TGTGCCACCACCGACGGGGGGGGTTGGAACACCGGGGAGCTGTTTTTT. Drawing the rest from reference TRBV15 and TRBJ2-2, the complete variable domain is DAMVIQNPRYQVTQFGKPVTLSCSQTLNHNVMYWYQQKSSQAPKLLFHYYDKDFNNEADTPDNFQSRRPNTSFCFLDIRSPGLGDTAMYLCATTDGGGWNTGELFFGEGSRLTVL.

The chain joins TRBV14 to TRBJ2-7; the D is unclear. Trimming pared 4 bases from V and 1 base from J, leaving 8 bases between. Looked up from germline, CDR1 is SGHDN and CDR2 is FVKESK. The CDR3 runs to 13 residues. CDR3 sequence reads: CASSRGPSYEQYF. CDR3 DNA sequence: TGTGCCAGCAGCCGTGGGCCTTCCTACGAGCAGTACTTC.

V usage is TRBV18 and J usage is TRBJ2-1; 8 bases align to TRBD1. The CDR3 totals 13 residues. V lost 3 bases and J lost 13; bases outside the gene matches: 8. Germline CDR1 is KGHSH and CDR2 is LQKENI. The CDR3 sequence is CASSPSTGGEQFF. CDR3 nucleotides: TGTGCCAGCTCACCGTCTACAGGGGGAGAACAGTTCTTC.

CDR3 residues: CASSPGLAEYNEQFF. CDR3 bases: TGTGCCAGCAGCCCCGGACTAGCGGAGTACAATGAGCAGTTCTTC. The chain uses TRBV7-3 and TRBJ2-1; 10 bases match TRBD2. V gave up 5 bases and J gave up 4 bases; unmatched junction bases: 5. Germline V gene sequence: CDR1 SGHTA, CDR2 FQGTGA. The CDR3 runs to 15 residues.

The rearrangement joins TRBV2 to TRBJ2-3, with 9 positions matching TRBD2. Germline V gene sequence: CDR1 SNHLY, CDR2 FYNNEI. This CDR3 contains 15 residues. J was trimmed by 6 bases and V by 4 bases; bases with no gene match: 8. CDR3 sequence (DNA): TGTGCCAGCAGTGTGGGGCGGGGGGGGGCGGATACGCAGTATTTT. It yields the protein CASSVGRGGADTQYF.

This CDR3 reads CASSQVGGPTDTQYF. CDR3 in DNA: TGTGCCAGCAGCCAAGTGGGGGGTCCTACAGATACGCAGTATTTT. The chain uses TRBV14 and TRBJ2-3; tentative D call: TRBD2 (6 bases). Germline loops: CDR1 SGHDN, CDR2 FVKESK. The CDR3 length is 15 residues. Trimming took off 1 base at V and 3 bases at J, with 11 bases between the two ends.

The chain uses TRBV5-4 and TRBJ2-1; 9 nucleotides agree with TRBD2. Germline V gives CDR1 SGHNT, CDR2 YYREEE (reference sequence). The CDR3 runs to 16 residues. J was trimmed by 5 bases and V by 0 bases; bases with no gene match: 6. For the CDR3, the DNA is TGTGCCAGCAGCTTGGGCAGCGGGGGGCTACACAATGAGCAGTTCTTC. It yields the protein CASSLGSGGLHNEQFF. The entire variable domain, with the rest obtained from reference TRBV5-4 and TRBJ2-1, is as follows: ETGVTQSPTHLIKTRGQQVTLRCSSQSGHNTVSWYQQALGQGPQFIFQYYREEENGRGNFPPRFSGLQFPNYSSELNVNALELDDSALYLCASSLGSGGLHNEQFFGPGTRLTVL.

This chain connects TRBV6-5 to TRBJ1-1; 7 bases map to TRBD1. Per germline, CDR1 MNHEY and CDR2 SVGAGI. V lost 4 bases and J lost 1; bases outside the gene matches: 0. CDR3 length equals 13 residues. The CDR3: CASSWDRNTEAFF. CDR3 nucleotide sequence: TGTGCCAGCAGTTGGGACAGGAACACTGAAGCTTTCTTT.

Written as DNA, the CDR3 is TGTGCCAGCAGCTCTGGACAGGGGGCCGGTGAAGCTTTCTTT. Translating gives CASSSGQGAGEAFF. This chain links TRBV11-3 with TRBJ1-1; 11 bases fit TRBD1. J was trimmed by 7 bases and V by 4 bases; bases with no gene match: 5. CDR1 and CDR2 (germline): SGHNT, YENEEA. This CDR3 is 14 amino acids long. Full variable domain (remainder filled in from reference TRBV11-3 and TRBJ1-1): EAGVVQSPRYKIIEKKQPVAFWCNPISGHNTLYWYLQNLGQGPELLIRYENEEAVDDSQLPKDRFSAERLKGVDSTLKIQPAELGDSAVYLCASSSGQGAGEAFFGQGTRLTVV.

The V and J genes are TRBV23-1 and TRBJ2-2; TRBD2 matches 9 bases. TRBV23-1 has ORF status, its function being uncertain. This CDR3 has 18 residues. The junction had 9 bases not matched to a gene; V was cut back by 1 base and J by 3 bases. CDR3 in amino acids: CASSQFRAGGRDTGELFF. CDR3 nucleotides: TGCGCCAGCAGTCAATTTAGAGCGGGAGGCCGGGACACCGGGGAGCTGTTTTTT.

This clone was observed a single time. In DNA form, the CDR3 reads TGTGCCAGTAGTATCGGGTTAACTAATGAAAAACTGTTTTTT. The encoded protein is CASSIGLTNEKLFF. The rearrangement uses TRBV19 and TRBJ1-4; D is uncertain. The V end was cut by 3 bases, the J end by 1 base, with 6 bases between. The CDR3 runs to 14 residues. Germline V gene lookup returns CDR1 LNHDA and CDR2 SQIVND (reference sequence).